This TCR beta chain was observed in a study of T cell clones after liver transplantation. Study in general: Samples came from ITN030ST, which attempted immunosuppression withdrawal within 2 years of liver transplantation.

General study findings and limits: Rather than being deleted, graft donor-reactive T cells may have moved into the graft.

To note about this clone: Its target is not known.

The CDR3 is 12 amino acids. The germline V and J ends were trimmed by 3 bases and 11 bases, with 13 bases remaining between them. Looked up from germline, CDR1 is MDHEN and CDR2 is SYDVKM. Repertoires were generated with immunoSEQ multiplex PCR, while TCRdb's copy carries only in-frame clones and drops some. The sample consists of some 75,000 clones, approximately 80% of them appearing once. The chain uses TRBV28 and TRBJ1-1; D is uncertain. The starting material was CD4+ T cells from blood, obtained before liver transplant. The clonotype was recovered from a human donor who received a liver transplant. CDR3 nucleotide sequence: TGTGCCAGCAGTTTCAGGCAAATACCTGCTTTCTTT. As protein: CASSFRQIPAFF.